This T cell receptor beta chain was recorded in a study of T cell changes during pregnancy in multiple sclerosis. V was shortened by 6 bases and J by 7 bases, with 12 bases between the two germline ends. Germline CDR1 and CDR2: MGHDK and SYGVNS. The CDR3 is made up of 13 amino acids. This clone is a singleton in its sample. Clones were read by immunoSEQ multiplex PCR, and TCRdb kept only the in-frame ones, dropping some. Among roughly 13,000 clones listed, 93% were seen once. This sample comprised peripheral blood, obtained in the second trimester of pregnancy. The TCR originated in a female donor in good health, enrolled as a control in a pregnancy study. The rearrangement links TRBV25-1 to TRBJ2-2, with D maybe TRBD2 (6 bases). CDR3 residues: CASSGTSVGELFF. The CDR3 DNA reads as TGTGCCAGCAGCGGGACTTCCGTCGGGGAGCTGTTTTTT.